The rows below give T cell receptor beta chains drawn from one sample of a study of beta chain features in type 1 diabetes. Method: immunoSEQ multiplex PCR; TCRdb's copy keeps in-frame clones and lacks some. The sample lists about 900,000 clones; roughly a sixth were seen once. The sample was naive CD4+ T cells from blood. The receptors here all came from a woman in her late teens or twenties in good health. CDR3s include the opening cysteine and the closing phenylalanine or tryptophan. Fields, in order: J gene, V gene, clone size, CDR3 protein. Only some rows state a clone size, as once, few, many or a class for expanded clones.

>TRBJ2-7|TRBV29-1|.
CSVAGSTYEQYF
>TRBJ2-3|TRBV28|.
CASSFSTGRTDTQYF
>TRBJ1-1|TRBV7-2|.
CASSLQGGTEAFF
>TRBJ1-5|TRBV7-9|.
CASSFGQGNQPQHF
>TRBJ1-1|TRBV28|few
CASSLGQGITEAFF
>TRBJ2-5|TRBV7-9|few
CASSPSGREETQYF
>TRBJ2-7|TRBV18|few
CASSPKQGYYEQYF
>TRBJ2-7|TRBV7-2|.
CASSESRGTGEQYF
>TRBJ2-1|TRBV7-3|few
CASSLGATSYNEQFF
>.|TRBV4-2|.
CASSQVRGEQYF
>TRBJ1-2|TRBV18|few
CASSPPSGQNYGYTF
>TRBJ2-1|TRBV6-4|once
CASSLRLAGYNEQFF
>TRBJ1-2|TRBV18|few
CASSPSPAKWKESHVGYTF
>TRBJ2-3|TRBV6-6|.
CASSFRTGTDTQYF
>TRBJ2-7|TRBV2|.
CASSERTGLGYEQYF
>TRBJ1-1|TRBV29-1|few
CSVELSKTRVSFF
>TRBJ2-7|TRBV27|few
CASSLIGQGAYEQYF
>TRBJ1-2|TRBV20-1|few
CSARQGDGYTF
>TRBJ1-2|TRBV7-2|.
CASSLDPQGVWGYTF
>TRBJ2-5|TRBV5-1|.
CASSHTGGLRETQYF
>TRBJ1-1|TRBV6-1|few
CASSESGTVNTEAFF
>TRBJ2-5|TRBV5-4|few
CASSLARARETQYF
>TRBJ1-2|TRBV18|.
CASSLGQGHGYTF
>TRBJ2-7|TRBV10-1|.
CASSEWTGHYEQYF
>TRBJ2-3|TRBV13|.
CASSLARSGTGSPDTQYF
>TRBJ1-2|TRBV2|few
CASGDRNNYGYTF
>TRBJ2-2|TRBV15|.
CATSRQGANTGELFF
>TRBJ2-3|TRBV10-3|.
CAISLWTEDMQYF
>TRBJ1-5|TRBV7-2|few
CASSLLTGRGNQPQHF
>TRBJ2-5|TRBV23-1|.
CASSQSYGQETQYF
>TRBJ1-2|TRBV28|.
CASSPGTGYYGYTF
>TRBJ1-2|TRBV4-2|.
CASSCLGSVFSGQGCDGYTF
>TRBJ2-5|TRBV7-3|few
CASSLNRFETQYF
>TRBJ2-1|TRBV5-4|.
CASSTWGEQFF
>TRBJ2-1|TRBV7-3|.
CASSLTARTGGGDEQFF
>TRBJ2-1|TRBV11-2|few
CASSPFRTNEQFF